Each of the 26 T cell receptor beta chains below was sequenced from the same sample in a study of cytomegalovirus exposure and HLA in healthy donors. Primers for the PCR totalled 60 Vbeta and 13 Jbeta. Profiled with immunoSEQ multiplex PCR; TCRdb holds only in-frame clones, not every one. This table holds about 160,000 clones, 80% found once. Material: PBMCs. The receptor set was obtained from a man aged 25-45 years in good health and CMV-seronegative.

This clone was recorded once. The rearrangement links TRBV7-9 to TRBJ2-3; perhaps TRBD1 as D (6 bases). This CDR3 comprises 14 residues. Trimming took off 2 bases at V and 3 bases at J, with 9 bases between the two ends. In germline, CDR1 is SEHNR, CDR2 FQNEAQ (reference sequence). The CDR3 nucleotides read TGTGCCAGCAGCTTAAAACAGGGTACAGATACGCAGTATTTT. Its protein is CASSLKQGTDTQYF.

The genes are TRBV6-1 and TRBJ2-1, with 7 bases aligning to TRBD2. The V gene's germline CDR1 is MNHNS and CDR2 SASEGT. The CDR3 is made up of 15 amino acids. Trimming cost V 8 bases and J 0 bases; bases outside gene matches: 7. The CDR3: CASLRLAPSYNEQFF. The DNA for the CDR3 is TGTGCCAGCCTAAGACTAGCCCCCTCCTACAATGAGCAGTTCTTC.

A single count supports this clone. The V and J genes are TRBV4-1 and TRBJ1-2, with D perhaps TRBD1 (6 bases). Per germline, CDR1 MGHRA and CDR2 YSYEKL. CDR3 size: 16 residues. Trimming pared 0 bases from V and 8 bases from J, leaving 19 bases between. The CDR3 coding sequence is TGCGCCAGCAGCCAAGATGTGGACCTTACAGGGACCGGCTACACCTTC. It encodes CASSQDVDLTGTGYTF.

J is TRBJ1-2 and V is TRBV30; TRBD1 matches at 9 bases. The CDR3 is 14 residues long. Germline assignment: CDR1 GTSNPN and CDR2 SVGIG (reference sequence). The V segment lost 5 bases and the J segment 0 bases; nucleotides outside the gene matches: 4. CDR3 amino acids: CAWSRTGANYGYTF. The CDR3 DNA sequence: TGTGCCTGGTCGAGGACAGGGGCTAACTATGGCTACACCTTC.

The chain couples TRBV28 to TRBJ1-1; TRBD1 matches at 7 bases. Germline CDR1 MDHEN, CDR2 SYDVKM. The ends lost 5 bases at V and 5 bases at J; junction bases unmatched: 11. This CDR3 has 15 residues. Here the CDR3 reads CASSAAQQGWTEAFF. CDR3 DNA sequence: TGTGCCAGCAGTGCCGCCCAACAGGGGTGGACTGAAGCTTTCTTT.

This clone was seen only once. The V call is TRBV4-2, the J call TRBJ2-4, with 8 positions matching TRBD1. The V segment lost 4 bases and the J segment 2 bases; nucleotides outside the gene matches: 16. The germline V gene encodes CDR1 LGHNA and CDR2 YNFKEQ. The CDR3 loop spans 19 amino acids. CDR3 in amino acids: CASSLQELRGRDTKNIQYF. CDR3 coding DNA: TGTGCCAGCAGCCTACAAGAACTCAGGGGGCGAGATACCAAAAACATTCAGTACTTC.

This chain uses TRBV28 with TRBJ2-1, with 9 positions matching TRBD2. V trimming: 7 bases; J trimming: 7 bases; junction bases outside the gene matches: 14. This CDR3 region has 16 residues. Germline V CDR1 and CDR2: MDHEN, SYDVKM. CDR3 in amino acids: CASTLRRLAGLNEQFF. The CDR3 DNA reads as TGTGCCAGCACCCTCCGGCGGCTAGCGGGACTTAATGAGCAGTTCTTC.

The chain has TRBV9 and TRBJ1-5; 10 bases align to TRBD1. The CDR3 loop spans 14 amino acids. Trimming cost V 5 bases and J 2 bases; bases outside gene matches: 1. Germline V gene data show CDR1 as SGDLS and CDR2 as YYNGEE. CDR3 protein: CASSGTGGNQPQHF. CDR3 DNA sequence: TGTGCCAGCAGTGGGACAGGGGGCAATCAGCCCCAGCATTTT.

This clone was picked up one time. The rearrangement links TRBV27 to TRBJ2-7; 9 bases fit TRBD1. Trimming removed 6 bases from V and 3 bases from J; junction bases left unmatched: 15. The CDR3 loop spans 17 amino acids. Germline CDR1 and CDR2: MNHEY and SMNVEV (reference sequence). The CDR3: CASSLLPRDRAYYEQYF. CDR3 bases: TGTGCCAGCAGCCTCCTCCCCCGGGACAGGGCCTACTACGAGCAGTACTTC.

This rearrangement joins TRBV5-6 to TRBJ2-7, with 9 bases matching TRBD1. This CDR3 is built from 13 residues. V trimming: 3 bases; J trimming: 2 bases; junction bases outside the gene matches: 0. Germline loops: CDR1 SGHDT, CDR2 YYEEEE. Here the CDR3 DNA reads TGTGCCAGCAGCTGGGACAGGGCCTACGAGCAGTACTTC. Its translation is CASSWDRAYEQYF.

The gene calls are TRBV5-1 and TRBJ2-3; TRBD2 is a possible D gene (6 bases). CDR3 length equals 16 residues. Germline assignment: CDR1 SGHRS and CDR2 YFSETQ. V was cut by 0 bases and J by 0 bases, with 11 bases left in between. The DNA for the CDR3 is TGCGCCAGCAGCTTGGTTTCCGCGGGAAGCACAGATACGCAGTATTTT. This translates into CASSLVSAGSTDTQYF.

CDR3 DNA sequence: TGTGCCATCGAAAGAGGGGGGGACAATGAGCAGTTCTTC. Translated: CAIERGGDNEQFF. The chain has TRBV15 and TRBJ2-1, with TRBD2 as a possible D gene (7 bases). V lost 10 bases and J lost 5, with 15 bases in between. The CDR3 consists of 13 residues. Germline values: CDR1 LNHNV, CDR2 YYDKDF (reference sequence).

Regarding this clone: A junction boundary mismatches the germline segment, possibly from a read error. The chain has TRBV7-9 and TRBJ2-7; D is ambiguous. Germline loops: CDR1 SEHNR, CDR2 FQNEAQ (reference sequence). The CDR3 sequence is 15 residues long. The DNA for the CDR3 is TGTTCCAGCAGCCGTATACCAGGCCCCAGCTACGAGCAGTACTTC. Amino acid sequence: CSSSRIPGPSYEQYF.

CDR3 coding DNA: TGTGCCATCAGTGACAAGGGGGGGGCCTTAGAGACCCAGTACTTC. Protein product: CAISDKGGALETQYF. The J gene is TRBJ2-5, the V gene TRBV10-3; TRBD2 might be the D (7 bases). Germline loops: CDR1 ENHRY, CDR2 SYGVKD. The V end was cut by 3 bases, the J end by 4 bases, with 15 bases between. The CDR3 sequence is 15 residues long.

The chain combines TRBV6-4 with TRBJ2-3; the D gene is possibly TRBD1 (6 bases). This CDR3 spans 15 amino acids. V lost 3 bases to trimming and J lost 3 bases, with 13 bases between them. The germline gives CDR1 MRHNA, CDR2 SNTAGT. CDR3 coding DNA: TGTGCCAGCAGTGAAGGACAGACTGAGACAGATACGCAGTATTTT. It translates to CASSEGQTETDTQYF.

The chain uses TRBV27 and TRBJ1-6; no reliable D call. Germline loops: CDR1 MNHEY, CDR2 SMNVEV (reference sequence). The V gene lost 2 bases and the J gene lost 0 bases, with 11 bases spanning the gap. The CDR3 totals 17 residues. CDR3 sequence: CASSLVSASSYNSPLHF. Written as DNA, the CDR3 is TGTGCCAGCAGTTTAGTTTCAGCTAGCTCCTATAATTCACCCCTCCACTTT.

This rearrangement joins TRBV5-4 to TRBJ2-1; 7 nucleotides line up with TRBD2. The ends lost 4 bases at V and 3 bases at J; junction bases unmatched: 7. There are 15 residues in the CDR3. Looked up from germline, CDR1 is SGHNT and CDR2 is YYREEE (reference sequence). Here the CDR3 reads CASSLVRGNYNEQFF. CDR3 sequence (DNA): TGTGCCAGCAGCCTGGTGCGGGGGAACTACAATGAGCAGTTCTTC.

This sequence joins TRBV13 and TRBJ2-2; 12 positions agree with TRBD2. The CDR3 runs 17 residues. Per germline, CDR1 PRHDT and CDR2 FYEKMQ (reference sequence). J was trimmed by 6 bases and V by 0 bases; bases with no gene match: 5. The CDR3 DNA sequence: TGTGCCAGCAGCTTAGGGGCTAGCGGGAGGGCCGCCGGGGAGCTGTTTTTT. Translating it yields CASSLGASGRAAGELFF.

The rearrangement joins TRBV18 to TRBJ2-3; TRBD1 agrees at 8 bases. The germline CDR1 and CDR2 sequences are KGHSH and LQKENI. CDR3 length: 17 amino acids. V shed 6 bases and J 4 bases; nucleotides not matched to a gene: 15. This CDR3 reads CASSPDLGQEGADTQYF. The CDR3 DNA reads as TGTGCCAGCTCTCCTGACCTGGGACAGGAGGGGGCAGATACGCAGTATTTT.

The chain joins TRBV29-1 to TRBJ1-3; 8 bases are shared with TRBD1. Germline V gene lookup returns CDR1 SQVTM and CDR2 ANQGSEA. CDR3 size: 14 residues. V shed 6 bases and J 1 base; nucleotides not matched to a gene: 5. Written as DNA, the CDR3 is TGCAGCGTCCCACAGGGGGGATCTGGAAACACCATATATTTT. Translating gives CSVPQGGSGNTIYF.

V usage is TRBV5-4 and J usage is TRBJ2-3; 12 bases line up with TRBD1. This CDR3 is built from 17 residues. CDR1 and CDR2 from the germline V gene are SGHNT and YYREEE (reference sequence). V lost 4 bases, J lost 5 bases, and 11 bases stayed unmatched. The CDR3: CASSEPGTGGLGDTQYF. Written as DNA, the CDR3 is TGTGCCAGCAGCGAGCCCGGGACAGGGGGCTTAGGAGATACGCAGTATTTT.

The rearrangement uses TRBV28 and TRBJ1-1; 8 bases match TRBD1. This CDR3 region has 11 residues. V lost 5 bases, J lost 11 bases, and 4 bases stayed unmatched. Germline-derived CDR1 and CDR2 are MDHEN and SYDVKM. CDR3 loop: CASSLRGPAFF. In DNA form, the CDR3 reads TGTGCCAGCAGTCTCAGGGGGCCCGCTTTCTTT. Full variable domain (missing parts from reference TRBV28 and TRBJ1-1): DVKVTQSSRYLVKRTGEKVFLECVQDMDHENMFWYRQDPGLGLRLIYFSYDVKMKEKGDIPEGYSVSREKKERFSLILESASTNQTSMYLCASSLRGPAFFGQGTRLTVV.

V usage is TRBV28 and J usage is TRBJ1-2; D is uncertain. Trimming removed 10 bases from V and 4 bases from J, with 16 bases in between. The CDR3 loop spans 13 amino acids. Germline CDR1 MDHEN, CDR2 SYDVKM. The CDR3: CAISRLSPYGYTF. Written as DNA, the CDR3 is TGTGCCATCTCCAGACTCAGTCCCTATGGCTACACCTTC.

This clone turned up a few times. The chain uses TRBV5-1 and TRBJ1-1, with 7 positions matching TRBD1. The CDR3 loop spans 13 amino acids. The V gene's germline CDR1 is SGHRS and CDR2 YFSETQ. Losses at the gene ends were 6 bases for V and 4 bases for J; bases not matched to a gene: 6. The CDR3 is CASKYDRVTEAFF. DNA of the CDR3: TGCGCCAGCAAGTATGACAGGGTCACTGAAGCTTTCTTT.

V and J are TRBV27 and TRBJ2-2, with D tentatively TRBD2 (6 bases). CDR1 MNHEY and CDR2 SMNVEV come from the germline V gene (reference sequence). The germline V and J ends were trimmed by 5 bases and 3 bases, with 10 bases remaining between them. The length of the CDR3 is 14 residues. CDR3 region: CASSPRLDTGELFF. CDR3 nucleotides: TGTGCCAGCAGTCCCCGACTAGACACCGGGGAGCTGTTTTTT.

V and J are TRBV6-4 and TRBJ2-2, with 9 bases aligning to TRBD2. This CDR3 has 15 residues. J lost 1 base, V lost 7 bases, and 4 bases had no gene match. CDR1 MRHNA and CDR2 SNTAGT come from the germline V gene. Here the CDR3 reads CASIRLAENTGELFF. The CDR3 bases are TGTGCCAGCATTCGACTAGCGGAGAACACCGGGGAGCTGTTTTTT.